This TCR beta chain was obtained from a study of neurological immune-mediated disorders. The cells used in sorted libraries, CD4+ or CD8+ T cells, numbered 900,000 to 1,000,000. This clonotype occurred many times. Its specificity is not known. CDR3 size: 14 residues. V was pared by 4 bases and J by 2 bases, with 3 bases of the junction left unmatched. Germline CDR1 reads SGHRS; CDR2 reads YFSETQ. Study-wide findings and caveats: HTLV-1-associated myelopathy displayed the greatest TCR clonal expansion, and multiple sclerosis exhibited the smallest, lower than that of healthy controls.

MiXCR was run by TCRdb on the 5' RACE reads, yielding one entry per CDR3 protein. The sample has about 15,000 distinct CDR3 sequences, approximately 3.7% seen once. The specimen sequenced was CD8+ T cells from blood. The rearrangement links TRBV5-1 to TRBJ1-1; 9 bases fit TRBD1. The sequence came from a woman in her forties in good health. The CDR3 nucleotides read TGCGCCAGCAGCGGACAGGGGCCTAACACTGAAGCTTTCTTT. Amino acids: CASSGQGPNTEAFF.